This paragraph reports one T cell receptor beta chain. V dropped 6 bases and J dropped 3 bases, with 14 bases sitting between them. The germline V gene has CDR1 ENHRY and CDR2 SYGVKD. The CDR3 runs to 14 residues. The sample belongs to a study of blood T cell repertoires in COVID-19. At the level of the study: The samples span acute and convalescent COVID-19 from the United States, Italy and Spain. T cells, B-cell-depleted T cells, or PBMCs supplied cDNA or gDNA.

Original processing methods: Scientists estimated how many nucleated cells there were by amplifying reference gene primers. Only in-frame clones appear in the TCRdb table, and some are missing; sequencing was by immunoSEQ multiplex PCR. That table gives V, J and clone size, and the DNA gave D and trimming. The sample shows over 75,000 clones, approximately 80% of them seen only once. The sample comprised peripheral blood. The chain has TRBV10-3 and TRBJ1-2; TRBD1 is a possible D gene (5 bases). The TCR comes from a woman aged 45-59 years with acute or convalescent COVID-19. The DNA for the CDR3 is TGTGCCATCAGCCCCTCACAGGAATACTATGGCTACACCTTC. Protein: CAISPSQEYYGYTF.